The 15 T cell receptor beta chains listed next were all sequenced from one sample in a study of CD4 and CD8 cells across lung adenocarcinoma regions. TCRdb itself ran the PCR reads through MiXCR, one entry per CDR3 protein. This table has about 9,200 distinct CDR3 sequences, approximately 46% appearing once. Sequencing was performed on CD8+ T cells from the margin of a lung tumor. The receptors come from a female donor with lung adenocarcinoma. The CD4 and CD8 labels of this study may be unreliable.

Notes on this clonotype: A junction boundary mismatches the germline segment, possibly from a read error. This sequence joins TRBV4-1 and TRBJ2-5; D possibly corresponds to TRBD2 (6 bases). Germline V lookup: CDR1 MGHRA, CDR2 YSYEKL. The CDR3 covers 15 residues. In DNA, the CDR3 is TGCGCCACCGGGCCCCGGGGCGGGGACCAAGAGATCCAGTACTTC. Translating it yields CATGPRGGDQEIQYF.

Remarks on this clonotype: The junction departs from germline at one end; a sequencing error may be responsible. This sequence joins TRBV7-2 and TRBJ2-3, with TRBD2 matching 9 bases. The CDR3 runs to 18 residues. The germline V gene encodes CDR1 SGHTA and CDR2 FQGNSA. CDR3 amino acids: CASSLGVAGGLRKDTQYF. The DNA of the CDR3 is TGTGCCAGCAGCTTGGGGGTGGCGGGAGGGCTGCGCAAAGATACGCAGTATTTC.

This clonotype was seen a few times. The chain carries TRBV27 and TRBJ2-5; 12 positions match TRBD2. The assigned J gene may be wrong: the sequence end matches TRBJ2-1 better. This CDR3 spans 16 amino acids. In germline, CDR1 is MNHEY, CDR2 SMNVEV (reference sequence). The CDR3 reads CASSPTSGRYGDEQFF. The DNA for the CDR3 is TGTGCCAGCAGTCCGACTAGCGGGAGATACGGGGATGAGCAGTTCTTC.

In its sample, this clonotype ranks as medium-sized (0.01 to 0.1%). The J gene is TRBJ2-5, the V gene TRBV10-3; 7 nucleotides match TRBD2. V was clipped by 4 bases and J by 5 bases; unmatched bases: 4. The CDR3 is 13 residues long. Germline CDR1 and CDR2: ENHRY and SYGVKD. The CDR3 spells CAISGAGVETQYF. The CDR3 DNA reads TGTGCCATCAGTGGGGCGGGAGTGGAGACCCAGTACTTC.

The V gene is TRBV10-1, the J gene TRBJ2-1; TRBD2 aligns across 10 bases. CDR3 size: 15 residues. V lost 2 bases, J lost 6 bases, and 4 bases stayed unmatched. Looked up from germline, CDR1 is WNHNN and CDR2 is SYGVQD (reference sequence). CDR3: CASSEGTSGVNEQFF. The DNA of the CDR3 is TGCGCCAGCAGTGAGGGTACTAGCGGGGTCAATGAGCAGTTCTTC.

About this clonotype: Its ends do not fully match the called genes, so a read error is possible. The genes are TRBV27 and TRBJ2-4, with 8 bases fitting TRBD2. The end of the DNA is better explained by TRBJ2-3, so the J call may be wrong. From germline, CDR1 is MNHEY and CDR2 SMNVEV (reference sequence). The length of the CDR3 is 14 residues. CDR3 bases: TGTGGCAGCGCGGGAGGTCGAGCCAAAAACATTCAGTATTTT. This translates into CGSAGGRAKNIQYF.

This clonotype is labeled medium-sized. This chain joins TRBV27 and TRBJ2-1; 7 bases align to TRBD1. CDR3 length: 15 amino acids. The J segment lost 9 bases and the V segment lost 4 bases, leaving 12 bases of the junction unmatched. CDR1 is MNHEY, CDR2 SMNVEV, per germline (reference sequence). The CDR3 spells CASSSPNKGASEQFF. In DNA, the CDR3 is TGTGCCAGCAGTTCACCTAATAAGGGGGCGAGTGAGCAGTTCTTC.

This clonotype was recorded a few times. A read error may produce the germline difference seen at one junction end. The rearrangement links TRBV14 to TRBJ2-5; D is ambiguous. This CDR3 region has 15 residues. Germline V gene lookup returns CDR1 SGHDN and CDR2 FVKESK. Written as DNA, the CDR3 is TGTGCCAGCAGCGAAGAGCTCGGGTACCAAGAGACCCAGTACTTC. The encoded protein is CASSEELGYQETQYF.

This clonotype was seen only a few times. The genes are TRBV20-1 and TRBJ2-1; 10 nucleotides match TRBD2. This CDR3 has 16 amino acids. CDR1 DFQATT and CDR2 SNEGSKA come from the germline V gene (reference sequence). Losses at the gene ends were 6 bases for V and 15 bases for J; bases not matched to a gene: 23. The CDR3 sequence is CSARPDEGLAGDSMFF. CDR3 sequence (DNA): TGCAGTGCGAGACCTGATGAGGGTCTAGCGGGAGACAGCATGTTCTTC.

As to this clonotype: One end of the junction varies from germline; a read error may be responsible. The chain carries TRBV7-2 and TRBJ2-2, with D tentatively TRBD1 or TRBD2 (6 bases each). CDR3 size: 14 residues. Germline V gene lookup returns CDR1 SGHTA and CDR2 FQGNSA. The CDR3 spells CASSFWGATEALYF. In nucleotides, the CDR3 is TGTGCCAGCAGCTTTTGGGGGGCAACAGAGGCGCTGTATTTT. The whole variable domain, filled in from reference TRBV7-2 and TRBJ2-2, reads GAGVSQSPSNKVTEKGKDVELRCDPISGHTALYWYRQSLGQGLEFLIYFQGNSAPDKSGLPSDRFSAERTGGSVSTLTIQRTQQEDSAVYLCASSFWGATEALYFGEGSRLTVL.

This chain's CDR3 is CASSEPTYEQYF. DNA of the CDR3: TGCGCCAGCAGTGAGCCCACCTACGAGCAGTACTTC. The chain carries TRBV10-1 and TRBJ2-7; no firm D call. Trimming removed 2 bases at V and 2 bases at J, with 4 bases between. Germline V gene data show CDR1 as WNHNN and CDR2 as SYGVQD (reference sequence). This CDR3 spans 12 amino acids.

This clonotype was counted between two and nine times. The rearrangement uses TRBV4-2 and TRBJ2-5; TRBD2 matches 7 bases. This CDR3 is 17 amino acids long. The J segment lost 2 bases and the V segment lost 3 bases, leaving 12 bases of the junction unmatched. Germline assignment: CDR1 LGHNA and CDR2 YNFKEQ. Here the CDR3 reads CASSQLGTSGEQETQYF. In DNA form, the CDR3 reads TGTGCCAGCAGCCAGTTAGGGACCAGCGGGGAACAAGAGACCCAGTACTTC.

The gene calls are TRBV4-1 and TRBJ2-1; D gene uncertain. The last part of the DNA fits TRBJ2-7 better; the J call may be wrong. Germline CDR1 is MGHRA and CDR2 is YSYEKL. This CDR3 region has 12 residues. The CDR3 sequence: CASSQVVYEQYF. The DNA of the CDR3 is TGCGCCAGCAGCCAAGTCGTTTATGAGCAGTACTTC.

CDR3 DNA: TGTGCCAGCAGTTACTCGTACCTTTTATTGAATGAGCAGTTCTTC. Translated, it gives CASSYSYLLLNEQFF. This rearrangement joins TRBV6-5 to TRBJ2-1; D is undetermined. The CDR3 runs 15 residues. Germline V CDR1 and CDR2: MNHEY, SVGAGI. The V end lost 0 bases, the J end lost 7 bases, and 13 bases lay between the germline ends.

This clonotype was seen only a few times. The rearrangement links TRBV27 to TRBJ2-1; TRBD2 agrees at 8 bases. Germline V gene data show CDR1 as MNHEY and CDR2 as SMNVEV (reference sequence). Trimming took 6 bases from V and 0 from J; bases not matched to a gene: 4. This CDR3 comprises 15 residues. CDR3 sequence reads: CASRPLAVSYNEQFF. The CDR3 nucleotides read TGTGCCAGCAGACCACTAGCGGTCTCCTACAATGAGCAGTTCTTC.